These T cell receptor beta chains were read from a single sample in a study of T cells in tumors after PD-1 blockade. Repertoires were generated with immunoSEQ multiplex PCR, while TCRdb's copy carries only in-frame clones and drops some. The sample has over 1,500 clones; less than 75% are singletons. The input for sequencing was tumor tissue, taken before anti-PD-1 treatment. All receptors derive from a human donor with cutaneous squamous cell carcinoma. The CDR3 runs from the conserved cysteine through the conserved F or W. Each record gives: D gene, J gene, V gene, clone size, CDR3 DNA, CDR3 protein. A D gene is named only where the DNA matches it firmly. Clone size is given for some rows only: seen once, a few or many times, or a class if the clone is expanded.

D: TRBD1; J: TRBJ2-2; V: TRBV2; size: NA; DNA: TGTGCCAGCAGTTGGGAACAGGGGGCGAGCGGGGAGCTGTTTTTT; CDR3: CASSWEQGASGELFF
D: TRBD1; J: TRBJ2-7; V: TRBV10-3; size: large; DNA: TGTGCCACTGTCATGGGGACAGATTCCTACGAGCAGTACTTC; CDR3: CATVMGTDSYEQYF
D: TRBD2; J: TRBJ2-5; V: TRBV28; size: NA; DNA: TGTGCCAGCAGGCTGACTAGCGGGGGGGAGACCCAGTACTTC; CDR3: CASRLTSGGETQYF
D: NA; J: TRBJ1-6; V: TRBV2; size: few; DNA: TGTGCCAGCAGTGACCGGAGCTCAAATAATTCACCCCTCCACTTT; CDR3: CASSDRSSNNSPLHF
D: TRBD1; J: TRBJ1-1; V: TRBV2; size: NA; DNA: TGTGCCAGCAGTGAGGACAGGGGGCGCGGAACTGAAGCTTTCTTT; CDR3: CASSEDRGRGTEAFF
D: NA; J: TRBJ1-3; V: TRBV11-3; size: NA; DNA: TGTGCCAGCAGCTTAGGAGGGGACCAACGACGAAACACCATATATTTT; CDR3: CASSLGGDQRRNTIYF
D: NA; J: TRBJ2-1; V: TRBV2; size: NA; DNA: TGTGCCAGCAGCCTAACGGGGACCTCTCAGTTCTTC; CDR3: CASSLTGTSQFF
D: NA; J: TRBJ2-2; V: TRBV7-9; size: large; DNA: TGTGCCAGCAGCACAGAGGGTGCCGGGGAGCTGTTTTTT; CDR3: CASSTEGAGELFF
D: TRBD1; J: TRBJ1-5; V: TRBV7-6; size: few; DNA: TGTGCCAGCAGCTCCGGACAGGGGAGCCCCAATCAGCCCCAGCATTTT; CDR3: CASSSGQGSPNQPQHF
D: NA; J: TRBJ1-4; V: TRBV3-1/TRBV3-2; size: NA; DNA: TGTGCCAGCAGCCGCCGCGGGGATTTGGGAGAAAAACTGTTTTTT; CDR3: CASSRRGDLGEKLFF
D: NA; J: TRBJ2-2; V: TRBV5-1; size: NA; DNA: TGCGCCAGCAGCTCACAGGTCACCGGGGAGCTGTTTTTT; CDR3: CASSSQVTGELFF
D: NA; J: TRBJ2-1; V: TRBV28; size: once; DNA: TGTGCCAGCGGGGGCCCCCTTTTGGGGGGGTACAATGAGCAGTTCTTC; CDR3: CASGGPLLGGYNEQFF
D: NA; J: TRBJ2-2; V: TRBV7-6; size: few; DNA: TGTGCCAGCACCCAGGGACAAAACACCGGGGAGCTGTTTTTT; CDR3: CASTQGQNTGELFF
D: NA; J: TRBJ2-5; V: TRBV6-1; size: NA; DNA: TGTGCCAGTCTAGTTGGGGAGACCCAGTACTTC; CDR3: CASLVGETQYF
D: NA; J: TRBJ2-7; V: TRBV6-6; size: few; DNA: TGTGCCAGCACGCAGACTTTCTCCGAGCAGTACTTC; CDR3: CASTQTFSEQYF
D: NA; J: TRBJ1-6; V: TRBV14; size: NA; DNA: TGTGCCAGCAGGGGACCCCTGCGTTCACCCCTCCACTTT; CDR3: CASRGPLRSPLHF
D: NA; J: TRBJ1-5; V: TRBV2; size: once; DNA: TGTGCCAGCAGTGAAGGGTCTGGCAATCAGCCCCAGCATTTT; CDR3: CASSEGSGNQPQHF
D: NA; J: TRBJ2-1; V: TRBV14; size: NA; DNA: TGTGCCAGCAGCCAAGAAACCCGGGGCAATGAGCAGTTCTTC; CDR3: CASSQETRGNEQFF
D: NA; J: TRBJ1-5; V: TRBV6-1; size: NA; DNA: TGTGCCAGCAGCGAAACCTGGAGATCAGGGGCCAGCAATCAGCCCCAGCATTTT; CDR3: CASSETWRSGASNQPQHF
D: NA; J: TRBJ2-3; V: TRBV3-1/TRBV3-2; size: NA; DNA: TGTGCCAGCAGCCCATATCGGACAGAATCAGATACGCAGTATTTT; CDR3: CASSPYRTESDTQYF
D: NA; J: TRBJ1-5; V: TRBV6-1; size: NA; DNA: TGTGCCAGCAGTGAAGCGGGGGGATGGCAGCCCCAGCATTTT; CDR3: CASSEAGGWQPQHF
D: NA; J: TRBJ2-1; V: TRBV5-8; size: NA; DNA: TGTGCCAGCTGGGAACTTGGTGGAGGTATTTGGAATGAGCAGTTCTTC; CDR3: CASWELGGGIWNEQFF
D: NA; J: TRBJ2-5; V: TRBV28; size: NA; DNA: TGTGCCAGCAGTTTTAGTCGCAGGGAGAGAGAGACCCAGTACTTC; CDR3: CASSFSRRERETQYF
D: NA; J: TRBJ1-4; V: TRBV29-1; size: NA; DNA: TGCAGCCATGCTTATGGTGAAAAACTGTTTTTT; CDR3: CSHAYGEKLFF
D: NA; J: TRBJ1-1; V: TRBV9; size: few; DNA: TGTGCCAGCAGTGGACAACACCAAAACACTGAAGCTTTCTTT; CDR3: CASSGQHQNTEAFF
D: NA; J: TRBJ1-1; V: TRBV29-1; size: few; DNA: TGCAGCGTCCAGACGGTAGAAGCTTTCTTT; CDR3: CSVQTVEAFF
D: NA; J: TRBJ1-2; V: TRBV30; size: NA; DNA: TGTGCCTGGAACCGGGACGCTTATGGCTACACCTTC; CDR3: CAWNRDAYGYTF
D: TRBD2; J: TRBJ2-5; V: TRBV2; size: NA; DNA: TGTGCCAGCAGTCGGCCGGGGGGAGAGGGGACCCAGTACTTC; CDR3: CASSRPGGEGTQYF
D: NA; J: TRBJ2-5; V: TRBV5-4; size: NA; DNA: TGTGCCAGCAGCTTAATCGGGGGCCAAGAGACCCAGTACTTC; CDR3: CASSLIGGQETQYF
D: TRBD1; J: TRBJ2-2; V: TRBV27; size: few; DNA: TGTGCCAGCAGCACCAGACAGGGATGGACCGGGGAGCTGTTTTTT; CDR3: CASSTRQGWTGELFF
D: NA; J: TRBJ2-7; V: TRBV7-9; size: NA; DNA: TGTGCCAGCAGCTTAGAAGCTCTCGAGCAGTACTTC; CDR3: CASSLEALEQYF
D: TRBD1; J: TRBJ1-2; V: TRBV5-6; size: NA; DNA: TGTGCCAGCAGCCAGGGACAGGACTATGGCTACACCTTC; CDR3: CASSQGQDYGYTF
D: NA; J: TRBJ2-7; V: TRBV9; size: NA; DNA: TGTGCCAGCAGCGTAGGCCCGTTGGCGGGCACCTACGAGCAGTACTTC; CDR3: CASSVGPLAGTYEQYF
D: TRBD1; J: TRBJ1-5; V: TRBV7-8; size: few; DNA: TGTGCCAGCAGCCAAGGGACAGGATATGTGCCCCAGCATTTT; CDR3: CASSQGTGYVPQHF
D: NA; J: TRBJ1-2; V: TRBV9; size: NA; DNA: TGTGCCAGCAGACCCTCCGGGACCTCTAACTATGGCTACACCTTC; CDR3: CASRPSGTSNYGYTF
D: NA; J: TRBJ2-3; V: TRBV6-1; size: NA; DNA: TGTGCCAGCAGTGAACGGGGAAACACAGATACGCAGTATTTT; CDR3: CASSERGNTDTQYF
D: NA; J: TRBJ1-5; V: TRBV5-5; size: once; DNA: TGTGCCAGCAGCTTGGCCGCAGGGGTGGAACAGCCCCAGCATTTT; CDR3: CASSLAAGVEQPQHF
D: NA; J: TRBJ2-5; V: TRBV15; size: NA; DNA: TGTGCCACCAGCAGAACCCACGCGGAGACCCAGTACTTC; CDR3: CATSRTHAETQYF
D: NA; J: TRBJ1-1; V: TRBV27; size: NA; DNA: TGTGCCAGCAGTAAGGGAGGGATGAACACTGAAGCTTTCTTT; CDR3: CASSKGGMNTEAFF
D: TRBD1; J: TRBJ1-2; V: TRBV9; size: once; DNA: TGTGCCAGCAGCGTAGCCGGGACAGGTATTGAGAACTATGGCTACACCTTC; CDR3: CASSVAGTGIENYGYTF
D: TRBD1; J: TRBJ2-7; V: TRBV3-1/TRBV3-2; size: NA; DNA: TGTGCCAGCAGCCACGGACAGGGGGCTTCGGAGCAGTACTTC; CDR3: CASSHGQGASEQYF
D: NA; J: TRBJ1-2; V: TRBV5-6; size: NA; DNA: TGTGCCAGCAGCCGGACCGGGACTGATGACTATGGCTACACCTTC; CDR3: CASSRTGTDDYGYTF
D: NA; J: TRBJ2-7; V: TRBV5-1; size: NA; DNA: TGCGCCAGCAGCTTGAGCCTAGGAGGATACGAGCAGTACTTC; CDR3: CASSLSLGGYEQYF
D: TRBD1; J: TRBJ2-5; V: TRBV2; size: few; DNA: TGTGCCAGCGGACAGGGGGCGGCGGAGACCCAGTACTTC; CDR3: CASGQGAAETQYF
D: NA; J: TRBJ1-3; V: TRBV5-1; size: NA; DNA: TGCGCCAGCAGCGGAAACAGTGGGGACTCTGGAAACACCATATATTTT; CDR3: CASSGNSGDSGNTIYF
D: NA; J: TRBJ2-3; V: TRBV29-1; size: NA; DNA: TGCAGCGTTTCCGGACACGTAGGCCCCACAGATACGCAGTATTTT; CDR3: CSVSGHVGPTDTQYF
D: NA; J: TRBJ1-1; V: TRBV7-2; size: NA; DNA: TGTGCCAGCAACCCACAGGGAGGCACTGAAGCTTTCTTT; CDR3: CASNPQGGTEAFF
D: NA; J: TRBJ1-4; V: TRBV5-1; size: NA; DNA: TGCGCCAGCAGCTTGGAAGCCCCCTCCCCGGGACCCTCGAAGGGAACTAATGAAAAACTGTTTTTT; CDR3: CASSLEAPSPGPSKGTNEKLFF
D: TRBD1; J: TRBJ1-4; V: TRBV7-9; size: NA; DNA: TGTGCCAGCAGCTCGACAGGGGAGAACGGAAAACTGTTTTTT; CDR3: CASSSTGENGKLFF
D: TRBD1; J: TRBJ1-2; V: TRBV7-8; size: NA; DNA: TGTGCCAGCAGCTCGACGCAGGGGGTTAACTATGGCTACACCTTC; CDR3: CASSSTQGVNYGYTF
D: NA; J: TRBJ1-1; V: TRBV5-1; size: NA; DNA: TGCGCCAGCAGCCTCAGGTTGAACACTGAAGCTTTCTTT; CDR3: CASSLRLNTEAFF
D: TRBD1; J: TRBJ1-1; V: TRBV29-1; size: NA; DNA: TGCAGCGTTGAAGGGGCAACAGGGGCCACTGAAGCTTTCTTT; CDR3: CSVEGATGATEAFF
D: NA; J: TRBJ1-2; V: TRBV3-1/TRBV3-2; size: NA; DNA: TGTGCCAGCAGCCAAGTTTTAGGGGCCAACTATGGCTACACCTTC; CDR3: CASSQVLGANYGYTF
D: NA; J: TRBJ1-1; V: TRBV2; size: once; DNA: TGTGCCAGCAGTGCGGGCACTGAAGCTTTCTTT; CDR3: CASSAGTEAFF
D: NA; J: TRBJ2-7; V: TRBV19; size: NA; DNA: TGTGCCAGTAGTATGACAGGTAACTACGAGCAGTACTTC; CDR3: CASSMTGNYEQYF
D: NA; J: TRBJ2-5; V: TRBV12-3/TRBV12-4; size: NA; DNA: TGTGCCAGCAGAGCCGGGATCGCAGAGACCCAGTACTTC; CDR3: CASRAGIAETQYF